This T cell receptor (beta chain) is from a study of blood T cell repertoires in COVID-19. In the study overall: PBMCs, B-cell-depleted T cells, or T cells provided the cDNA or gDNA that made up the material.

Original processing methods: The assay estimated nucleated cells by amplifying reference gene primers. Produced via immunoSEQ multiplex PCR; TCRdb's table is partial and in-frame only. The V and J calls and clone size were taken over from that table, and D and trimming were inferred from the DNA. The sample lists around 190,000 clones, about 85% occurring once. Trimming took 2 bases from V and 7 from J, leaving 8 bases between them. CDR1 is MNHEY and CDR2 is SVGAGI in the germline V gene. This CDR3 has 12 amino acids. The origin of this receptor is a woman older than 75 with acute or convalescent COVID-19. Input material: peripheral blood. The V gene is TRBV6-5, the J gene TRBJ1-2, with D uncertain. The CDR3 reads CASSYVPGGYTF. The CDR3 DNA is TGTGCCAGCAGTTACGTCCCAGGTGGCTACACCTTC.